This T cell receptor (beta chain) came from a study of blood T cell repertoires in COVID-19. Libraries were prepared by immunoSEQ multiplex PCR; TCRdb keeps only in-frame clonotypes and omits some of them. The repertoire holds 310,000 or so clones, with 75% to 90% as singletons. Allocation to cohorts depended on clinical history reported by the participants. Sequencing was done on a sample of PBMCs or T cells enriched from blood (not recorded which). The TCR was taken from a woman aged 35 to 49 who had recovered from COVID-19.

The CDR3 DNA reads TGTGCCAGCAGCCCCGAACGTCCCAGGGGGCTTGCCGGGGAGCTGTTTTTT. It encodes CASSPERPRGLAGELFF. The chain carries TRBV9 and TRBJ2-2; TRBD1 matches 8 bases. Germline loops: CDR1 SGDLS, CDR2 YYNGEE. The CDR3 spans 17 residues. Trimming took 4 bases from V and 6 from J; bases not matched to a gene: 14.